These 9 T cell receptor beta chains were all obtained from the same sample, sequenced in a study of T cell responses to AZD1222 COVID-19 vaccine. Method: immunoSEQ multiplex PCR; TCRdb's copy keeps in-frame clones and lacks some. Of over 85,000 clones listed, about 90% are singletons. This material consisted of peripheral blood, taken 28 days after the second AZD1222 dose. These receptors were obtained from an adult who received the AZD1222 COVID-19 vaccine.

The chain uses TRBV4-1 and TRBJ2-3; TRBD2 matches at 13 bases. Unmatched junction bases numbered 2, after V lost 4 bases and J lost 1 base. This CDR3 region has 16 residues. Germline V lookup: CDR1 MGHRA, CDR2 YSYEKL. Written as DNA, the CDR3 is TGCGCCAGCAGCCCAGGGACTAGCGGGGGCACAGATACGCAGTATTTT. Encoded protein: CASSPGTSGGTDTQYF.

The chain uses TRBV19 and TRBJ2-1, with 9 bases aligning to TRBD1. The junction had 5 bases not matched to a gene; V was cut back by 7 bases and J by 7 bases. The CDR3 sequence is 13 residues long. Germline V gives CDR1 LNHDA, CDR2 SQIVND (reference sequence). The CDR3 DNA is TGTGCCAGTATGGGACAGGGTGTAAATGAGCAGTTCTTC. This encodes CASMGQGVNEQFF.

CDR3 in DNA: TGTGCCAGCAGCGAGGGACTGAGCTCCTACAATGAGCAGTTCTTC. Translation gives CASSEGLSSYNEQFF. This chain connects TRBV9 to TRBJ2-1, with D tentatively TRBD2 (6 bases). Germline CDR1 SGDLS, CDR2 YYNGEE. This CDR3 comprises 15 residues. Between the trimmed V and J ends, which lost 3 bases and 0 bases, there was a span of 10 bases. Variable domain in full (rest from reference TRBV9 and TRBJ2-1): DSGVTQTPKHLITATGQRVTLRCSPRSGDLSVYWYQQSLDQGLQFLIQYYNGEERAKGNILERFSAQQFPDLHSELNLSSLELGDSALYFCASSEGLSSYNEQFFGPGTRLTVL.

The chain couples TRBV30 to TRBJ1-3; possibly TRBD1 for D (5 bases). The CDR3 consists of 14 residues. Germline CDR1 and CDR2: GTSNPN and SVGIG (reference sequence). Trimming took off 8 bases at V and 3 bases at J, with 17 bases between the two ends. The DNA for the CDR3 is TGTGCCGCCGTGACGGGGCTGTATGGAAACACCATATATTTT. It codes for CAAVTGLYGNTIYF. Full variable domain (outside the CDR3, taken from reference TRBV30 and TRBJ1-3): SQTIHQWPATLVQPVGSPLSLECTVEGTSNPNLYWYRQAAGRGLQLLFYSVGIGQISSEVPQNLSASRPQDRQFILSSKKLLLSDSGFYLCAAVTGLYGNTIYFGEGSWLTVV.

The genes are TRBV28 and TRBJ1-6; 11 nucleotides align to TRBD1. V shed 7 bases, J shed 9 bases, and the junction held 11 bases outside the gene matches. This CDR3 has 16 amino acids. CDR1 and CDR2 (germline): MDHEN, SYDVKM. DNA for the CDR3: TGTGCCAGCAACCCGGACAGGGGGCGAAGTAGTTCACCCCTCCACTTT. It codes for CASNPDRGRSSSPLHF.

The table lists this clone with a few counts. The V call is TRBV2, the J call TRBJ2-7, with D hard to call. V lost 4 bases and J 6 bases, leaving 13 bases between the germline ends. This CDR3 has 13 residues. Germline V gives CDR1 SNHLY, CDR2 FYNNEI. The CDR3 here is CASSGIPKREQYF. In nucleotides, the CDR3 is TGTGCCAGCAGTGGAATCCCCAAACGCGAGCAGTACTTC.

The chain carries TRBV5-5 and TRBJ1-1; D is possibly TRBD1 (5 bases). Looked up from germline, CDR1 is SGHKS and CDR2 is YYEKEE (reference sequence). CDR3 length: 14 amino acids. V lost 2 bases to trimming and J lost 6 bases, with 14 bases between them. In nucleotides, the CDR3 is TGTGCCAGCAGCTTATTCGGCGAGGGGCCTGAAGCTTTCTTT. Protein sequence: CASSLFGEGPEAFF. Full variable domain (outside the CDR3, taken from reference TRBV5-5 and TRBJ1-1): DAGVTQSPTHLIKTRGQQVTLRCSPISGHKSVSWYQQVLGQGPQFIFQYYEKEERGRGNFPDRFSARQFPNYSSELNVNALLLGDSALYLCASSLFGEGPEAFFGQGTRLTVV.

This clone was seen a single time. The CDR3 sequence: CASRQSGLVNYGYTF. CDR3 coding DNA: TGTGCCAGCAGGCAGTCAGGGCTAGTAAACTATGGCTACACCTTC. The genes are TRBV6-5 and TRBJ1-2, with a weak D call TRBD1 (5 bases). Trimming shortened V by 6 bases and J by 2 bases, and 16 bases separated the two germline ends. Germline V gene sequence: CDR1 MNHEY, CDR2 SVGAGI. This CDR3 contains 15 residues.

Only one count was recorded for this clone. The CDR3 bases are TGTGCCAGCAGCTTAGCGATTGGAGGGGTTTCTAGCACAGATACGCAGTATTTT. Its translation: CASSLAIGGVSSTDTQYF. The rearrangement links TRBV7-9 to TRBJ2-3, with D tentatively TRBD2 (6 bases). The CDR3 is made up of 18 amino acids. CDR1 SEHNR and CDR2 FQNEAQ come from the germline V gene (reference sequence). V lost 0 bases and J 0 bases, leaving 16 bases between the germline ends.